The 12 T cell receptor beta chains below were found in one sample sequenced in a study of blood T cells in healthy people across ages. Together with a sample-barcoded 5' primer, a J-beta primer mix was included in a second PCR lasting about 7 to 12 cycles. TCRdb reprocessed the 5' RACE reads with MiXCR, giving one entry per CDR3 protein. The data show more than 450,000 distinct CDR3 sequences, about 27% seen once. The same specimen was also included in a second study, on T cells of mothers and their children.

Sequences were obtained from blood. These TCRs come from a boy aged 2-9 years in good health.

Only a few counts were recorded for this clonotype. V gene TRBV27 combines with J gene TRBJ2-4; perhaps TRBD2 as D (5 bases). The ends were cut back, 3 bases at V and 8 bases at J, with 11 bases in the middle. Looked up from germline, CDR1 is MNHEY and CDR2 is SMNVEV (reference sequence). This CDR3 region has 13 residues. The CDR3 loop is CASSLVYGDIQYF. Written as DNA, the CDR3 is TGTGCCAGCAGTTTGGTGTACGGGGACATTCAGTACTTC.

The chain uses TRBV11-2 and TRBJ2-7; D unresolved. The germline V gene has CDR1 SGHAT and CDR2 FQNNGV. The CDR3 extends over 14 amino acids. V was shortened by 5 bases and J by 2 bases, with 13 bases between the two germline ends. CDR3 in amino acids: CASSPPPDAYEQYF. The CDR3 region has the DNA TGTGCCAGCAGCCCACCCCCGGACGCCTACGAGCAGTACTTC.

This clonotype was observed a few times. V is TRBV20-1 and J is TRBJ2-2, with TRBD2 matching over 8 bases. The V gene end was trimmed by 3 bases and the J gene end by 4 bases; junction bases not matched to a gene: 4. This CDR3 comprises 14 residues. Per germline, CDR1 DFQATT and CDR2 SNEGSKA (reference sequence). CDR3 DNA: TGCAGTGCTAGGGGAGGGACTAGCACCGGGGAGCTGTTTTTT. It codes for CSARGGTSTGELFF.

This clonotype was seen once. J is TRBJ2-3 and V is TRBV7-2; D remains ambiguous. The ends were cut back, 1 base at V and 7 bases at J, with 6 bases in the middle. Looked up from germline, CDR1 is SGHTA and CDR2 is FQGNSA. This CDR3 spans 12 amino acids. The CDR3 is CASSLGVNTQYF. For the CDR3, the DNA is TGTGCCAGCAGCTTAGGGGTGAATACGCAGTATTTT.

The chain has TRBV29-1 and TRBJ1-2, with D unclear. Trimming left V 2 bases short and J 5 bases short, with 21 bases between. Germline V gives CDR1 SQVTM, CDR2 ANQGSEA. This CDR3 spans 16 amino acids. The CDR3 loop reads CSVEFDEPTLVYGYTF. The CDR3 region has the DNA TGCAGCGTTGAATTCGACGAACCGACCCTAGTATATGGCTACACCTTC.

In its sample, this clonotype was seen a few times. The chain recombines TRBV6-2 or TRBV6-3 with TRBJ2-1; TRBD2 might be the D (6 bases). There are 18 residues in the CDR3. Trimming pared 0 bases from V and 4 bases from J, leaving 19 bases between. Germline V gene lookup returns CDR1 MNHEY and CDR2 SVGEGT. The CDR3 nucleotides read TGTGCCAGCAGTTACTCACTCTTAGCGGAAAGACGGTACAATGAGCAGTTCTTC. Its translation is CASSYSLLAERRYNEQFF.

In this sample, this clonotype turned up a few times. The chain couples TRBV5-1 to TRBJ2-1, with TRBD2 matching 8 bases. The CDR3 has 16 amino acids. Germline V gene sequence: CDR1 SGHRS, CDR2 YFSETQ. V lost 0 bases to trimming and J lost 2 bases; unmatched junction nucleotides: 4. CDR3 loop: CASSLVSGATYNEQFF. The CDR3 DNA reads as TGCGCCAGCAGCTTGGTTAGCGGGGCTACCTACAATGAGCAGTTCTTC.

This clonotype has more than one count but fewer than ten. The chain couples TRBV20-1 to TRBJ2-7, with 10 positions matching TRBD2. The better agreement between TRBJ2-1 and the DNA end casts doubt on the J call. The length of the CDR3 is 15 residues. Germline V gene sequence: CDR1 DFQATT, CDR2 SNEGSKA (reference sequence). The CDR3 DNA sequence: TGCAGTGCTGTCGCTAGCGGGGGCTGGGGGAATGAGCAGTTCTTC. It specifies CSAVASGGWGNEQFF.

In its sample, this clonotype was seen many times. This chain connects TRBV12-3 or TRBV12-4 to TRBJ2-3, with 11 bases identical to TRBD2. J was trimmed by 5 bases and V by 6 bases; bases with no gene match: 7. There are 15 residues in the CDR3. CDR3 sequence reads: CASSLSGGALDTQYF. The CDR3 bases are TGTGCCAGCAGCCTTAGCGGGGGGGCCTTAGATACGCAGTATTTT.

This chain joins TRBV7-6 and TRBJ1-4, with TRBD1 as a possible D gene (5 bases). Per the germline V gene, CDR1 is SGHVS and CDR2 is FNYEAQ. This CDR3 contains 12 residues. The V end lost 8 bases, the J end lost 7 bases, and 11 bases lay between the germline ends. This chain's CDR3 is CASAGGGEKLFF. In DNA form, the CDR3 reads TGTGCCAGCGCTGGGGGGGGTGAAAAACTGTTTTTT.

This clonotype was detected only a few times. The CDR3 protein is CASSPPGTVRSPYGYTF. DNA for the CDR3: TGTGCCAGCAGCCCACCCGGGACAGTCCGATCCCCCTATGGCTACACCTTC. The gene calls are TRBV5-5 and TRBJ1-2; TRBD1 aligns across 7 bases. Germline values: CDR1 SGHKS, CDR2 YYEKEE (reference sequence). V lost 4 bases to trimming and J lost 4 bases; unmatched junction nucleotides: 16. This CDR3 spans 17 amino acids.

The chain uses TRBV20-1 and TRBJ1-2; no firm D call. Trimming removed 5 bases from V and 6 bases from J, with 16 bases in between. Per the germline V gene, CDR1 is DFQATT and CDR2 is SNEGSKA (reference sequence). CDR3 length: 13 amino acids. Written as DNA, the CDR3 is TGCAGTGCTCATTCGCCGGGGTCGGATGGCTACACCTTC. It specifies CSAHSPGSDGYTF.